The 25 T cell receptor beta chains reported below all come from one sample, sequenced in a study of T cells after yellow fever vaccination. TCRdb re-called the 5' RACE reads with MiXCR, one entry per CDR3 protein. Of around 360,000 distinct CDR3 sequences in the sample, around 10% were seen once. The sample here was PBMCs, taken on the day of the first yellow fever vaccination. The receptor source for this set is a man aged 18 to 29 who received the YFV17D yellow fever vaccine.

Here the CDR3 reads CASSLEETSPDTQYF. As DNA, the CDR3 is TGTGCCAGCAGCTTAGAGGAGACCTCCCCAGATACGCAGTATTTT. The J gene is TRBJ2-3, the V gene TRBV7-6; D unresolved. CDR1 is SGHVS and CDR2 is FNYEAQ in the germline V gene. The V gene lost 1 base and the J gene lost 4 bases, with 12 bases spanning the gap. The CDR3 has 15 amino acids.

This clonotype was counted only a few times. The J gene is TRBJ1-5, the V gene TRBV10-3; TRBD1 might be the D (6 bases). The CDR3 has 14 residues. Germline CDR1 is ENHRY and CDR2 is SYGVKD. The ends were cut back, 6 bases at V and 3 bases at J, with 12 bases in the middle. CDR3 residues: CAISDTGFNQPQHF. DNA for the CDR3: TGTGCCATCAGCGATACAGGGTTCAATCAGCCCCAGCATTTT.

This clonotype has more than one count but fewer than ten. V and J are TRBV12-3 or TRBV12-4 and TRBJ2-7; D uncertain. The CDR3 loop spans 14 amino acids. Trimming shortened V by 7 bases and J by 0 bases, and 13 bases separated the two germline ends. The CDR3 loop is CASTRTESSYEQYF. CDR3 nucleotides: TGTGCCAGCACGAGGACGGAAAGCTCCTACGAGCAGTACTTC.

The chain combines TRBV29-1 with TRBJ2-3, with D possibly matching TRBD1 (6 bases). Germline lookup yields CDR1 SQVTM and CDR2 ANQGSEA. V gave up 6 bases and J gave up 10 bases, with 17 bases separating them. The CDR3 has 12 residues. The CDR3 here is CSVRTLRGAQYF. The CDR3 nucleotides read TGCAGCGTCCGCACCCTCAGGGGCGCGCAGTATTTT.

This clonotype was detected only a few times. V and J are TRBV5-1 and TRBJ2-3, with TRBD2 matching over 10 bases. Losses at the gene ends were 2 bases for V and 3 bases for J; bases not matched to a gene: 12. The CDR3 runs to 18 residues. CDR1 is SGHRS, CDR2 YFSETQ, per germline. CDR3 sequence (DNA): TGCGCCAGCAGCTTAGGATTCGGAGCGGGGGGGCCAACAGATACGCAGTATTTT. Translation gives CASSLGFGAGGPTDTQYF.

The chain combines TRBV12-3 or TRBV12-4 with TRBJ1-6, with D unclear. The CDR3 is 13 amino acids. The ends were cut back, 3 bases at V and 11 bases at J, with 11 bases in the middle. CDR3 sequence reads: CASSFGPIAPLHF. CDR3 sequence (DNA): TGTGCCAGCAGTTTCGGGCCGATTGCACCCCTCCACTTT.

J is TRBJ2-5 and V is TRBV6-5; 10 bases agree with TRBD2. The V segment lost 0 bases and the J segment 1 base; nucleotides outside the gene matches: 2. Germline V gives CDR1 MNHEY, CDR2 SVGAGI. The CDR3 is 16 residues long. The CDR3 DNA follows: TGTGCCAGCAGTTACTCCCTAGCGGGGGCCCAAGAGACCCAGTACTTC. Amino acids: CASSYSLAGAQETQYF.

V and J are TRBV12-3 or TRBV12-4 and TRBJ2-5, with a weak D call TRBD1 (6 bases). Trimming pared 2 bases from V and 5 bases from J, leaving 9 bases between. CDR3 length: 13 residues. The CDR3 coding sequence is TGTGCCAGCAGTTTACACAGGGATGAGACCCAGTACTTC. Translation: CASSLHRDETQYF.

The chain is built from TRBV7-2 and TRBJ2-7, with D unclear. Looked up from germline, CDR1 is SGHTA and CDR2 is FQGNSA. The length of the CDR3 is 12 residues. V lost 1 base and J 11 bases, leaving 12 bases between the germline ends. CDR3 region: CASSLDLKWEYF. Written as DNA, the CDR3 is TGTGCCAGCAGCTTAGACCTGAAGTGGGAGTACTTC.

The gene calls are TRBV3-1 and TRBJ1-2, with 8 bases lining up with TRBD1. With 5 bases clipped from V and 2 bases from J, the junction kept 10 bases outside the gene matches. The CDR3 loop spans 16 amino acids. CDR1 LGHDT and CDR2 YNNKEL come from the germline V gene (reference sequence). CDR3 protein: CASSTTGAAANYGYTF. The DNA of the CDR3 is TGTGCCAGCAGCACGACAGGGGCCGCAGCAAACTATGGCTACACCTTC.

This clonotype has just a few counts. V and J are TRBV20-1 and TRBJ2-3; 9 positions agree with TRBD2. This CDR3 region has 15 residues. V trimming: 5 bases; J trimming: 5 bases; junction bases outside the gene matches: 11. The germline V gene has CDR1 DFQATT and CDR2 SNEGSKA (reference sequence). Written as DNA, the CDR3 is TGCAGTGCTGGATTAGCGGGGGCTGGAGGAGATACGCAGTATTTT. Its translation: CSAGLAGAGGDTQYF.

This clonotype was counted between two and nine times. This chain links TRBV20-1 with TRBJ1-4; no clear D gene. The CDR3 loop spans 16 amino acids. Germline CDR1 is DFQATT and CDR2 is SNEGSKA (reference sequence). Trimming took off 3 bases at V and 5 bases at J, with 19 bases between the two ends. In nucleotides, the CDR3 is TGCAGTGCTAGCCTTTCGCGCCGGGTGGGGAATGAAAAACTGTTTTTT. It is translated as CSASLSRRVGNEKLFF.

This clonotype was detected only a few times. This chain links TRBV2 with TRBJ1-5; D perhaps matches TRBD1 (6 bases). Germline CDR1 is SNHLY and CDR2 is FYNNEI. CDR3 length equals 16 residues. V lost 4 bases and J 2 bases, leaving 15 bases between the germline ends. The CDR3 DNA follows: TGTGCCAGCAGTGTATCCAGAAGACAGGGCAATCAGCCCCAGCATTTT. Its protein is CASSVSRRQGNQPQHF.

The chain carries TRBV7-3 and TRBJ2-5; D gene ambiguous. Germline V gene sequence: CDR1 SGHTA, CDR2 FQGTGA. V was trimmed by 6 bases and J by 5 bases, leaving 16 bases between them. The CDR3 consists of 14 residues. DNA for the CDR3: TGTGCCAGCAGTGAAAAGGGTGGCCAGGAGACCCAGTACTTC. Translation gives CASSEKGGQETQYF.

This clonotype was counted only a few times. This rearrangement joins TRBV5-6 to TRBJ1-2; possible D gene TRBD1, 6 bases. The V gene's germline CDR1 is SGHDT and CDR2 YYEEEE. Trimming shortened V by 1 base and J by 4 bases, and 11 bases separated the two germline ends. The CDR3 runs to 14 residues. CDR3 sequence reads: CASSLKGVGYGYTF. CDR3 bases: TGTGCCAGCAGCTTGAAGGGGGTAGGCTATGGCTACACCTTC.

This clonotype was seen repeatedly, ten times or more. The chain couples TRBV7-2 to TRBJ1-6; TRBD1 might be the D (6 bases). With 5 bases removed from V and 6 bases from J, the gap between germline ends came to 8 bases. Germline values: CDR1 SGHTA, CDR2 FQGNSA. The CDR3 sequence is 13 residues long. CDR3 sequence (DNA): TGTGCCAGCAGCCCGGACAGTAATTCACCCCTCCACTTT. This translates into CASSPDSNSPLHF. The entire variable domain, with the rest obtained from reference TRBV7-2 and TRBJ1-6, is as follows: GAGVSQSPSNKVTEKGKDVELRCDPISGHTALYWYRQSLGQGLEFLIYFQGNSAPDKSGLPSDRFSAERTGGSVSTLTIQRTQQEDSAVYLCASSPDSNSPLHFGNGTRLTVT.

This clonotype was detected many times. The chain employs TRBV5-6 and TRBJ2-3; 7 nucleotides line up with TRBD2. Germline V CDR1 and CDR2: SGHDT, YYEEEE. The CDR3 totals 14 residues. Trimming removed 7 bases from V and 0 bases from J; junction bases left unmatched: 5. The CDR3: CASSGRESTDTQYF. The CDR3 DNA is TGTGCCAGCTCAGGGCGGGAGAGCACAGATACGCAGTATTTT.

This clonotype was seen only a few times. DNA for the CDR3: TGTGCCAGCACCCCGGGCCTGTGGGTTGGAAACATTCAGTACTTC. Translation gives CASTPGLWVGNIQYF. The chain carries TRBV6-1 and TRBJ2-4; D is unclear. The CDR3 totals 15 residues. Looked up from germline, CDR1 is MNHNS and CDR2 is SASEGT. V lost 7 bases, J lost 6 bases, and 19 bases lay in between.

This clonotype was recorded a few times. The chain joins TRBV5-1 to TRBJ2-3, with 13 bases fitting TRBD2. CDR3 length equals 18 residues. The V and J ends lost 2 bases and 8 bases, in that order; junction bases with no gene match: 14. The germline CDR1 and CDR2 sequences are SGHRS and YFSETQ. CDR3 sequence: CASSLEGPTSGGLRTQYF. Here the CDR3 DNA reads TGCGCCAGCAGCTTAGAGGGCCCGACTAGCGGGGGGCTTCGTACGCAGTATTTT.

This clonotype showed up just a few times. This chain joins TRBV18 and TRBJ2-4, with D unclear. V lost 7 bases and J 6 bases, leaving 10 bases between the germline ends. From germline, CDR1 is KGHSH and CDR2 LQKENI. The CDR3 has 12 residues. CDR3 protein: CASFDGINIQYF. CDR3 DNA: TGTGCCAGCTTCGACGGCATAAACATTCAGTACTTC.

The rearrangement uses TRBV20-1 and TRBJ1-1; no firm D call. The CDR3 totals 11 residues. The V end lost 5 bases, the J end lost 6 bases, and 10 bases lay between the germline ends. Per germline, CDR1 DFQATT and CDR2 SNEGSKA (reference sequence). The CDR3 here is CSALGRAEAFF. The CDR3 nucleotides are TGCAGTGCTCTGGGGAGGGCTGAAGCTTTCTTT.

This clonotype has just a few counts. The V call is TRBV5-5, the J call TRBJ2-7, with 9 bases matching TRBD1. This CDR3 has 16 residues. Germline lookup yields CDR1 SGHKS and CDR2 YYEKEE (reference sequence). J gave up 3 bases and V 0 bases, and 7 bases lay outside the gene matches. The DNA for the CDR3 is TGTGCCAGCAGCTTGGATATCGGGACAGGGCGCTACGAGCAGTACGTC. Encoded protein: CASSLDIGTGRYEQYV.

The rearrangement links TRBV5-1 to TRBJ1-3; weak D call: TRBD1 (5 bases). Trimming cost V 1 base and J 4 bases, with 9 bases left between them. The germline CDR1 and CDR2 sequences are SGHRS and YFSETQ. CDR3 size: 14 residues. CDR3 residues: CASSLIGDGNTIYF. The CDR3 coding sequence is TGCGCCAGCAGCTTGATAGGGGACGGAAACACCATATATTTT. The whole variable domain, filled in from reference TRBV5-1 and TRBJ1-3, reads KAGVTQTPRYLIKTRGQQVTLSCSPISGHRSVSWYQQTPGQGLQFLFEYFSETQRNKGNFPGRFSGRQFSNSRSEMNVSTLELGDSALYLCASSLIGDGNTIYFGEGSWLTVV.

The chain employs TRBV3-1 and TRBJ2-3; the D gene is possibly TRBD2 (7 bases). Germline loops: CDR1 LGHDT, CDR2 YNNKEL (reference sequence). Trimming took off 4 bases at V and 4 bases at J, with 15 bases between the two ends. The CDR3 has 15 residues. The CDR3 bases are TGTGCCAGCAGCCCAAGGGGGGGGGCCGCAGATACGCAGTATTTT. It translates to CASSPRGGAADTQYF.

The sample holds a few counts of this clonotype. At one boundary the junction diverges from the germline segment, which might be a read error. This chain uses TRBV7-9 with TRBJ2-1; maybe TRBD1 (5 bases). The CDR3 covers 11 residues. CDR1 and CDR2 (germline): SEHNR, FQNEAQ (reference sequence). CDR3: CASSFQGLQRF. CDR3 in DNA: TGTGCCAGCAGCTTTCAGGGCCTCCAGCGCTTC. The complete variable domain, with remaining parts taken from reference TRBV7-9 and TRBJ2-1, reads DTGVSQNPRHKITKRGQNVTFRCDPISEHNRLYWYRQTLGQGPEFLTYFQNEAQLEKSRLLSDRFSAERPKGSFSTLEIQRTEQGDSAMYLCASSFQGLQRFGPGTRLTVL.